This T cell receptor beta chain was retrieved from a study of vaccination and CD4 T cells after COVID-19. At the level of the study: In the convalescent cohort, there were six males and four females, two of them Hispanic. Findings and caveats of the study: Although the median of SARS-CoV-2-reactive clonotypes rose from around 19 to 38, the change was not significant.

The Oncomine TCR Beta short-read assay generated sequence data from the DNA of cultured CD4+ T cells. Extraction of genomic DNA was performed on cultured CD4+ T cells. TCRdb used MiXCR to reprocess the PCR reads, holding one entry per CDR3 protein. The sample yields over a thousand distinct CDR3 sequences, 12% seen once. This clonotype is classed as large (0.1 to 1%). Its target is not known. The sample's treatment: roughly ten-day PBMC culture with coronavirus spike peptide pools or control peptides (ViraFEST assay). Unexposed donor CD4+ T cells predated the COVID-19 pandemic, collected 2011-2018. With peptide pools, ViraFEST first expanded antigen-specific T cells and afterwards sequenced their TCRs. This CDR3 is 16 amino acids long. The germline V and J ends were trimmed by 4 bases and 3 bases, with 18 bases remaining between them. The germline gives CDR1 MGHRA, CDR2 YSYEKL.

The chain links TRBV4-1 to TRBJ1-2; a possible D gene is TRBD1 (6 bases). The sequence derives from a human donor in good health. The specimen sequenced was CD4+ T cells from blood, cultured in vitro. CDR3 loop: CASSRGRGSGDYGYTF. The CDR3, as DNA: TGCGCCAGCAGCCGCGGCAGGGGAAGTGGAGACTATGGCTACACCTTC.